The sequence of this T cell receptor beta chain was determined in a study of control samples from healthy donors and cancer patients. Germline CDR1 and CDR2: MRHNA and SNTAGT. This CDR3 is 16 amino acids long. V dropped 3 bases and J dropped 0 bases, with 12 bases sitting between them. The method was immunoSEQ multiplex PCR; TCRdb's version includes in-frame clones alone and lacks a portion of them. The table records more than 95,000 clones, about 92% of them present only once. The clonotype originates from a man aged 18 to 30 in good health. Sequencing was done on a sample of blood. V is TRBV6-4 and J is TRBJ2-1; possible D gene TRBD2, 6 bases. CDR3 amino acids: CASSEGSGVSYNEQFF. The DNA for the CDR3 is TGTGCCAGCAGTGAGGGTAGCGGTGTCTCCTACAATGAGCAGTTCTTC.